The 23 T cell receptor beta chains given below trace back to one sample, sequenced in a study of blood T cells in healthy people across ages. For the second PCR, which ran for roughly 6 to 11 cycles, a sample-barcoded 5' primer and a J-beta primer mix were used. MiXCR was run by TCRdb on the 5' RACE reads, yielding one entry per CDR3 protein. The sample gives 550,000 to 600,000 distinct CDR3 sequences, about 25% of which show up once; around a sixth is in the top ten. The sequencing input was blood. The source of these receptors is a woman aged 70 to 79 in good health.

This chain joins TRBV7-6 and TRBJ2-5; D is tentatively TRBD1 or TRBD2 (6 bases each). The V gene's germline CDR1 is SGHVS and CDR2 FNYEAQ. V was clipped by 7 bases and J by 1 base, with 13 bases between them. The CDR3 sequence is 14 residues long. CDR3 amino acids: CASKEGGGQETQYF. The CDR3 bases are TGTGCCAGCAAAGAGGGGGGCGGCCAAGAGACCCAGTACTTC.

The V call is TRBV23-1, the J call TRBJ1-4; D is uncertain. TRBV23-1 is flagged as an ORF with uncertain function. V was cut by 3 bases and J by 0 bases, with 8 bases left in between. The CDR3 sequence is 15 residues long. Here the CDR3 reads CASSQRDATNEKLFF. As DNA, the CDR3 is TGCGCCAGCAGTCAGCGAGATGCAACTAATGAAAAACTGTTTTTT.

This chain joins TRBV27 and TRBJ1-2, with no clear D. CDR3 length: 13 residues. Trimming removed 5 bases at V and 4 bases at J, with 11 bases between. Germline V gives CDR1 MNHEY, CDR2 SMNVEV (reference sequence). CDR3 in DNA: TGTGCCAGCAGTCCCCCAGCCGGCTATGGCTACACCTTC. Translation gives CASSPPAGYGYTF.

The rearrangement links TRBV7-2 to TRBJ1-5; a weak D match, TRBD1 (6 bases). V lost 4 bases and J lost 6, with 13 bases in between. This CDR3 is built from 14 residues. CDR1 and CDR2 (germline): SGHTA, FQGNSA. CDR3 sequence: CASSSDTGFQPQHF. The CDR3, as DNA: TGTGCCAGCAGCTCCGATACAGGGTTTCAGCCCCAGCATTTT.

The chain uses TRBV18 and TRBJ2-5; tentative D call: TRBD2 (5 bases). The CDR3 spans 13 residues. CDR1 is KGHSH and CDR2 is LQKENI in the germline V gene. Deletions cut 3 bases from V and 13 bases from J, with 18 bases between. The CDR3 DNA sequence: TGTGCCAGCTCACCCGAACAAGGACTCCCCGGGTACTTC. Its translation: CASSPEQGLPGYF.

This chain links TRBV29-1 with TRBJ2-3; 9 bases line up with TRBD2. Unmatched junction bases numbered 7, after V lost 7 bases and J lost 5 bases. This CDR3 is built from 13 residues. Germline CDR1 reads SQVTM; CDR2 reads ANQGSEA. CDR3 sequence reads: CSGAGGSRDTQYF. CDR3 DNA: TGCAGCGGAGCGGGAGGATCGAGAGATACGCAGTATTTT.

This clonotype was found a few times. V is TRBV7-8 and J is TRBJ2-5; D call uncertain. Germline V CDR1 and CDR2: SGHVS, FQNEAQ. This CDR3 spans 10 amino acids. Trimming took 8 bases from V and 8 from J, leaving 9 bases between them. The chain's CDR3 is CASAASTQYF. The CDR3 DNA reads TGTGCCAGCGCAGCGAGTACCCAGTACTTC. The complete variable domain, with remaining parts taken from reference TRBV7-8 and TRBJ2-5, reads GAGVSQSPRYKVAKRGQDVALRCDPISGHVSLFWYQQALGQGPEFLTYFQNEAQLDKSGLPSDRFFAERPEGSVSTLKIQRTQQEDSAVYLCASAASTQYFGPGTRLLVL.

DNA for the CDR3: TGTGCCAGCAGCGTCAACTTGGTGGGGGCCAACGTCCTGACTTTC. Protein sequence: CASSVNLVGANVLTF. The chain employs TRBV7-2 and TRBJ2-6, with D hard to call. Trimming took off 5 bases at V and 4 bases at J, with 12 bases between the two ends. CDR1 and CDR2 from the germline V gene are SGHTA and FQGNSA. The CDR3 length is 15 residues.

The chain couples TRBV5-1 to TRBJ2-5; D might be TRBD1 (6 bases). Germline CDR1 SGHRS, CDR2 YFSETQ. Trimming stripped 3 bases from V and 1 base from J, with 13 bases between. The CDR3 is 15 residues long. The CDR3 DNA follows: TGCGCCAGCAGCTGGAGGACAGCCTTCCAAGAGACCCAGTACTTC. This translates into CASSWRTAFQETQYF.

The rearrangement uses TRBV2 and TRBJ2-3, with TRBD2 identical over 7 bases. In germline, CDR1 is SNHLY, CDR2 FYNNEI. The CDR3 has 14 residues. After removal of 8 bases from V and 4 bases from J, the junction contained 9 bases not matched to a gene. CDR3 in amino acids: CASGWTSSADTQYF. DNA for the CDR3: TGTGCCAGCGGATGGACTAGTTCGGCAGATACGCAGTATTTT.

This rearrangement joins TRBV9 to TRBJ1-3, with a weak D call TRBD1 (5 bases). Trimming took 0 bases from V and 0 from J, leaving 10 bases between them. Germline CDR1 reads SGDLS; CDR2 reads YYNGEE. The CDR3 length is 16 residues. The CDR3 nucleotides are TGTGCCAGCAGCGTAGAAGGGGTCTTCTCTGGAAACACCATATATTTT. It is translated as CASSVEGVFSGNTIYF. Looking up the rest from reference TRBV9 and TRBJ1-3 gives the full variable domain: DSGVTQTPKHLITATGQRVTLRCSPRSGDLSVYWYQQSLDQGLQFLIQYYNGEERAKGNILERFSAQQFPDLHSELNLSSLELGDSALYFCASSVEGVFSGNTIYFGEGSWLTVV.

The chain has TRBV20-1 and TRBJ2-7, with TRBD2 matching 8 bases. The germline CDR1 and CDR2 sequences are DFQATT and SNEGSKA (reference sequence). The CDR3 is made up of 15 amino acids. V gave up 2 bases and J gave up 2 bases; unmatched junction bases: 8. CDR3 in DNA: TGCAGTGCTAGATTCGGGGCGGGAGGTACCTACGAGCAGTACTTC. Its translation: CSARFGAGGTYEQYF.

This clonotype was detected a few times. The CDR3 loop is CASSDTGVGETQYF. Written as DNA, the CDR3 is TGTGCCAGCAGCGATACAGGGGTAGGGGAGACCCAGTACTTC. The chain combines TRBV11-2 with TRBJ2-5; 7 bases match TRBD1. After removal of 5 bases from V and 5 bases from J, the junction contained 8 bases not matched to a gene. The CDR3 consists of 14 residues. CDR1 is SGHAT, CDR2 FQNNGV, per germline.

CDR3 in amino acids: CASSLLAAEKLFF. The CDR3 coding sequence is TGTGCCAGCAGCCTCCTGGCGGCTGAAAAACTGTTTTTT. The chain links TRBV3-1 to TRBJ1-4, with D uncertain. Germline CDR1 reads LGHDT; CDR2 reads YNNKEL (reference sequence). V lost 4 bases and J 7 bases, leaving 10 bases between the germline ends. The CDR3 covers 13 residues.

This chain connects TRBV3-1 to TRBJ2-4, with no clear D. Germline V gives CDR1 LGHDT, CDR2 YNNKEL (reference sequence). The CDR3 has 15 amino acids. V lost 4 bases and J lost 2, with 12 bases in between. The CDR3 reads CASSPAGLTKNIQYF. The CDR3 DNA reads TGTGCCAGCAGCCCGGCCGGGTTGACCAAAAACATTCAGTACTTC. The full variable domain, completed using reference TRBV3-1 and TRBJ2-4, is DTAVSQTPKYLVTQMGNDKSIKCEQNLGHDTMYWYKQDSKKFLKIMFSYNNKELIINETVPNRFSPKSPDKAHLNLHINSLELGDSAVYFCASSPAGLTKNIQYFGAGTRLSVL.

V is TRBV20-1 and J is TRBJ2-3; D not resolved. The CDR3 length is 14 residues. Germline V CDR1 and CDR2: DFQATT, SNEGSKA (reference sequence). Trimming shortened V by 2 bases and J by 0 bases, and 9 bases separated the two germline ends. CDR3: CSARNSRSTDTQYF. The CDR3, as DNA: TGCAGTGCTAGAAACAGCCGGAGCACAGATACGCAGTATTTT.

The chain is built from TRBV2 and TRBJ1-2, with 9 bases lining up with TRBD1. Germline V gives CDR1 SNHLY, CDR2 FYNNEI. This CDR3 comprises 13 residues. Trimming removed 6 bases from V and 5 bases from J; junction bases left unmatched: 4. CDR3 in DNA: TGTGCCAGCAGGCTCGGGACAGGGTATGGCTACACCTTC. It codes for CASRLGTGYGYTF.

As to this clonotype: Compared with germline, one end of the junction differs, possibly owing to a read error. This sequence joins TRBV6-5 and TRBJ1-2; 7 nucleotides match TRBD1. CDR1 and CDR2 from the germline V gene are MNHEY and SVGAGI. The CDR3 runs 14 residues. The CDR3 bases are TGTGCCTGCAGTTACTCGGGGACAGACGATGGCTACACCTTC. Its protein product is CACSYSGTDDGYTF.

The V gene is TRBV10-2, the J gene TRBJ2-5; 13 bases match TRBD2. The V and J ends lost 6 bases and 0 bases, in that order; junction bases with no gene match: 1. Germline lookup yields CDR1 WSHSY and CDR2 SAAADI. The CDR3 is made up of 15 amino acids. This chain's CDR3 is CASRTSGGYQETQYF. In nucleotides, the CDR3 is TGCGCCAGCAGGACTAGCGGGGGGTACCAAGAGACCCAGTACTTC.

The chain links TRBV9 to TRBJ1-3; D is ambiguous. There are 15 residues in the CDR3. Looked up from germline, CDR1 is SGDLS and CDR2 is YYNGEE. The V gene lost 0 bases and the J gene lost 1 base, with 8 bases spanning the gap. CDR3 sequence reads: CASSVVGGSGNTIYF. The CDR3 nucleotides are TGTGCCAGCAGCGTAGTGGGAGGATCTGGAAACACCATATATTTT.

This clonotype has just a few counts. This chain links TRBV10-3 with TRBJ2-6; 8 bases are a match to TRBD1. This CDR3 has 17 amino acids. Germline CDR1 ENHRY, CDR2 SYGVKD. J gave up 0 bases and V 5 bases, and 6 bases lay outside the gene matches. CDR3 coding DNA: TGTGCCATCAGTCCGGGACAGGCTAGCTCTGGGGCCAACGTCCTGACTTTC. Translated, it gives CAISPGQASSGANVLTF.

The sample holds a few counts of this clonotype. The V gene is TRBV5-4, the J gene TRBJ2-5; D may be TRBD2 (7 bases). The DNA end is a closer match to TRBJ2-1, so the J assignment may be wrong. Germline CDR1 and CDR2: SGHNT and YYREEE (reference sequence). The CDR3 runs 14 residues. CDR3 sequence reads: CASSLGRGPREQFF. CDR3 bases: TGTGCCAGCAGCTTGGGGCGGGGGCCTAGAGAGCAGTTCTTC.

This clonotype was detected only a few times. A read error may produce the germline difference seen at one junction end. The rearrangement uses TRBV12-3 or TRBV12-4 and TRBJ1-5, with D possibly TRBD1 on 5 matching bases. CDR3 length equals 13 residues. CDR3 sequence reads: CASSSSTDQRQHF. In DNA, the CDR3 is TGTGCCAGCAGTTCCTCGACAGATCAGCGCCAGCATTTT.